The 7 T cell receptor beta chains below come from one sample, sequenced in a study of blood T cells in healthy people across ages. A sample-barcoded 5' primer and a J-beta primer mix were used in a second PCR of about 6 to 11 cycles. TCRdb re-called the 5' RACE reads through MiXCR, storing one row per CDR3 protein. Of roughly 860,000 distinct CDR3 sequences listed, 62% are singletons. Specimen: blood. Every receptor here comes from a man younger than 40 in good health.

This chain links TRBV12-3 or TRBV12-4 with TRBJ2-1; 11 positions agree with TRBD2. This CDR3 spans 15 amino acids. V lost 5 bases, J lost 8 bases, and 8 bases stayed unmatched. As DNA, the CDR3 is TGTGCCAGCAGTCGTAGCGGGGGGGCCGTCCATGAGCAGTTCTTC. It translates to CASSRSGGAVHEQFF.

This rearrangement joins TRBV3-1 to TRBJ1-5, with D possibly being TRBD1 (6 bases). Germline loops: CDR1 LGHDT, CDR2 YNNKEL (reference sequence). The CDR3 sequence is 18 residues long. V was pared by 1 base and J by 4 bases, with 20 bases between. As DNA, the CDR3 is TGTGCCAGCAGCCAAGGGGTGATCCGACCCGACAGGAATCAGCCCCAGCATTTT. Translation: CASSQGVIRPDRNQPQHF.

This chain joins TRBV20-1 and TRBJ2-1; D perhaps matches TRBD1 (7 bases). V shed 3 bases and J shed 9 bases, with 18 bases lying between them. The germline V gene encodes CDR1 DFQATT and CDR2 SNEGSKA (reference sequence). The CDR3 extends over 14 amino acids. The CDR3 DNA follows: TGCAGTGCTAGGAGCGATGTTCAGGGGGGTGAGCAGTTCTTC. This sequence encodes CSARSDVQGGEQFF.

This chain connects TRBV6-2 or TRBV6-3 to TRBJ1-2; TRBD1 agrees at 8 bases. CDR3 length: 15 amino acids. The germline V gene has CDR1 MNHEY and CDR2 SVGEGT. V lost 7 bases and J lost 6; bases outside the gene matches: 13. The CDR3 loop is CASTGQGRAQHGYTF. The CDR3 DNA reads TGTGCCAGCACTGGACAGGGAAGAGCCCAGCATGGCTACACCTTC.

The chain uses TRBV4-3 and TRBJ2-3; no reliable D call. The CDR3 sequence is 16 residues long. The ends were cut back, 0 bases at V and 4 bases at J, with 14 bases in the middle. CDR1 LGHNA and CDR2 YSLEER come from the germline V gene. The CDR3 bases are TGCGCCAGCAGCCAAGATCTGTTGGCAGGCGCAGATACGCAGTATTTT. It translates to CASSQDLLAGADTQYF.

This chain connects TRBV7-2 to TRBJ1-4; D unclear. CDR1 and CDR2 (germline): SGHTA, FQGNSA. V lost 5 bases to trimming and J lost 5 bases, with 15 bases between them. The CDR3 is 15 residues long. CDR3 sequence reads: CASSPRGGYNEKLFF. In nucleotides, the CDR3 is TGTGCCAGCAGCCCCCGGGGAGGGTACAATGAAAAACTGTTTTTT. Looking up the rest from reference TRBV7-2 and TRBJ1-4 gives the full variable domain: GAGVSQSPSNKVTEKGKDVELRCDPISGHTALYWYRQSLGQGLEFLIYFQGNSAPDKSGLPSDRFSAERTGGSVSTLTIQRTQQEDSAVYLCASSPRGGYNEKLFFGSGTQLSVL.

The V call is TRBV25-1, the J call TRBJ2-6; TRBD1 is a possible D gene (7 bases). The ends were cut back, 7 bases at V and 2 bases at J, with 15 bases in the middle. CDR1 MGHDK and CDR2 SYGVNS come from the germline V gene. The CDR3 length is 16 residues. The CDR3 here is CASIGGGDAGANVLTF. The CDR3 region has the DNA TGTGCCAGCATAGGGGGCGGGGATGCTGGGGCCAACGTCCTGACTTTC.